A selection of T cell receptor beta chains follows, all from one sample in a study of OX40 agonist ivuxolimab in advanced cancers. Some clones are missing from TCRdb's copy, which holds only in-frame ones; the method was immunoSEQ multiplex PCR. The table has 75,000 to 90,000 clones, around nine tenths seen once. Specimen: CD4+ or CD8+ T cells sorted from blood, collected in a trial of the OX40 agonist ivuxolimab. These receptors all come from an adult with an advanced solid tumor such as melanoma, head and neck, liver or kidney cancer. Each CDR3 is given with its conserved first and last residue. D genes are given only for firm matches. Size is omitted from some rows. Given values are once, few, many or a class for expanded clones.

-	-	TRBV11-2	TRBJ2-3	CASTLAPGATDTQYF	TGTGCCAGCACCTTAGCTCCAGGGGCCACAGATACGCAGTATTTT
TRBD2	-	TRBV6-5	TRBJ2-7	CASSYAAGAYEQYF	TGTGCCAGCAGTTACGCCGCGGGGGCCTACGAGCAGTACTTC
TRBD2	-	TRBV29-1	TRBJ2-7	CSGGGGSYEQYF	TGCAGCGGCGGGGGAGGGTCCTACGAGCAGTACTTC
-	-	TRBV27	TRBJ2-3	CASRSTDTQYF	TGTGCCAGCAGGTCCACAGATACGCAGTATTTT
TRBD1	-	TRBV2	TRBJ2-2	CASKGTGNTGELFF	TGTGCCAGCAAAGGGACAGGGAACACCGGGGAGCTGTTTTTT
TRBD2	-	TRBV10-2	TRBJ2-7	CASRASGDSYEQYF	TGCGCCAGCAGGGCTAGCGGGGACTCCTACGAGCAGTACTTC
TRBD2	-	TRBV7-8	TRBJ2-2	CASGGSGGANTGELFF	TGTGCCAGCGGAGGTAGCGGGGGGGCGAACACCGGGGAGCTGTTTTTT
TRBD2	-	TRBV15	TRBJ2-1	CATSRPRGAGEYNEQFF	TGTGCCACCAGCAGGCCCCGCGGAGCGGGGGAGTACAATGAGCAGTTCTTC
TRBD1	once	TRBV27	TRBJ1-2	CASSTDRVHGYTF	TGTGCCAGCAGTACCGACAGGGTTCATGGCTACACCTTC
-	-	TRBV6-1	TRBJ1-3	CASSGTRTSGNTIYF	TGTGCCAGCAGTGGGACACGCACCTCTGGAAACACCATATATTTT
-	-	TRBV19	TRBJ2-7	CASRGQSSSYEQYF	TGTGCCAGTAGGGGGCAGTCGAGCTCCTACGAGCAGTACTTC
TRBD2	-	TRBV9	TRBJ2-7	CASSGTSGGYEQYF	TGTGCCAGCAGCGGAACTAGCGGGGGTTACGAGCAGTACTTC
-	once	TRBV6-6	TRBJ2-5	CASSPGVETQYF	TGTGCCAGCAGCCCAGGGGTGGAGACCCAGTACTTC
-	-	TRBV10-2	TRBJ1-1	CASSDGGGTEAFF	TGCGCCAGCAGTGACGGGGGAGGGACTGAAGCTTTCTTT
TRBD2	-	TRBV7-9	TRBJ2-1	CASSSGRLAGVDEQFF	TGTGCCAGCAGCTCCGGCAGACTAGCGGGAGTCGATGAGCAGTTCTTC
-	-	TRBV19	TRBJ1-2	CASSMGLDYGYTF	TGTGCCAGTAGTATGGGACTCGACTATGGCTACACCTTC
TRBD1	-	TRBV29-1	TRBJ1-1	CSGTGGTEAFF	TGCAGCGGGACAGGGGGCACTGAAGCTTTCTTT
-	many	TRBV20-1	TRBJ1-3	CSASAGNTIYF	TGCAGTGCTAGTGCTGGAAACACCATATATTTT
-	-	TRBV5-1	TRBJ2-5	CASSFGLPETQYF	TGCGCCAGCAGCTTCGGACTACCAGAGACCCAGTACTTC
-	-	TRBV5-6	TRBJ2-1	CASSFNYNEQFF	TGTGCCAGCAGCTTTAACTACAATGAGCAGTTCTTC
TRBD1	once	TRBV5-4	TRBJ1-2	CASSQGTGRRTGYGYTF	TGTGCCAGCAGCCAAGGGACAGGGCGAAGGACGGGCTATGGCTACACCTTC
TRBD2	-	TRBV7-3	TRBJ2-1	CASSRRTSAEVNEQFF	TGTGCCAGCAGCCGAAGGACTAGCGCGGAGGTGAATGAGCAGTTCTTC
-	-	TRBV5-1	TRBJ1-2	CASSLAGQPNYGYTF	TGCGCCAGCAGCTTGGCTGGACAGCCTAACTATGGCTACACCTTC
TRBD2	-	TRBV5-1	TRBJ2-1	CASSLVVTSGSYNEQFF	TGCGCCAGCAGCTTGGTTGTGACTAGCGGGTCCTACAATGAGCAGTTCTTC
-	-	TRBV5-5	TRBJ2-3	CASSLAPQGSNTDTQYF	TGTGCCAGCAGCTTGGCACCACAGGGTTCAAACACAGATACGCAGTATTTT
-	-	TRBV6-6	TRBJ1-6	CASSYSNRENSPLHF	TGTGCCAGCAGTTACTCGAATAGGGAGAATTCACCCCTCCACTTT
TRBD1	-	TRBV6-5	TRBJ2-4	CASSEPRGRGQHF	TGTGCCAGCAGCGAACCCAGGGGCAGGGGGCAGCACTTC